The next 19 T cell receptor beta chains were all read from a single sample in a study of blood T cell repertoires in COVID-19. TCRdb's table, derived via immunoSEQ multiplex PCR, lists solely in-frame clones and lacks some. The sample records more than 45,000 clones, about 90% being singletons. Sequencing input: peripheral blood. All receptors derive from an older man with active COVID-19.

The chain carries TRBV23-1 and TRBJ1-2; D remains unclear. TRBV23-1 is noted as an ORF with a role that remains uncertain. This CDR3 comprises 11 residues. Between the trimmed V and J ends, which lost 8 bases and 10 bases, there was a span of 14 bases. The CDR3 DNA reads TGCGCCAGCCCCAGAGGATCCGACTACACCTTC. It is translated as CASPRGSDYTF.

The V and J genes are TRBV18 and TRBJ2-7; no firm D call. This CDR3 region has 15 residues. Germline CDR1 and CDR2: KGHSH and LQKENI. V lost 3 bases to trimming and J lost 3 bases, with 15 bases between them. The CDR3 reads CASSPRLVTYYEQYF. The CDR3, as DNA: TGTGCCAGCTCACCCCGCCTGGTAACCTACTACGAGCAGTACTTC.

This chain joins TRBV6-1 and TRBJ2-3; D gene unclear. The CDR3 has 16 amino acids. V was trimmed by 1 base and J by 5 bases, leaving 16 bases between them. The germline gives CDR1 MNHNS, CDR2 SASEGT. The chain's CDR3 is CASSEGPGLVRDTQYF. CDR3 nucleotide sequence: TGTGCCAGCAGTGAAGGTCCCGGTTTGGTAAGAGATACGCAGTATTTT.

The chain recombines TRBV5-1 with TRBJ2-3; D is unclear. Trimming cost V 4 bases and J 0 bases, with 15 bases left between them. The CDR3 spans 16 residues. CDR1 is SGHRS and CDR2 is YFSETQ in the germline V gene. CDR3 nucleotide sequence: TGCGCCAGCAGCCCTACCCTAGACTCTAGCACAGATACGCAGTATTTT. Translating it yields CASSPTLDSSTDTQYF.

In DNA form, the CDR3 reads TGTGCCAGCAGCTTGCCGGGGGGGCTCTACAATGAGCAGTTCTTC. This gives the protein CASSLPGGLYNEQFF. V gene TRBV5-4 combines with J gene TRBJ2-1; the match to TRBD2 covers 8 bases. The length of the CDR3 is 15 residues. Germline CDR1 and CDR2: SGHNT and YYREEE (reference sequence). The trim removed 1 base at V and 3 bases at J, leaving 3 bases unmatched. Combining the CDR3 with reference TRBV5-4 and TRBJ2-1 gives the whole variable domain ETGVTQSPTHLIKTRGQQVTLRCSSQSGHNTVSWYQQALGQGPQFIFQYYREEENGRGNFPPRFSGLQFPNYSSELNVNALELDDSALYLCASSLPGGLYNEQFFGPGTRLTVL.

The rearrangement uses TRBV6-5 and TRBJ2-2; the match to TRBD2 covers 8 bases. CDR3 size: 14 residues. In germline, CDR1 is MNHEY, CDR2 SVGAGI. Trimming removed 2 bases from V and 5 bases from J; junction bases left unmatched: 1. The CDR3 DNA reads TGTGCCAGCAGTTACCGCGGGGGGACCGGGGAGCTGTTTTTT. This translates into CASSYRGGTGELFF.

The rearrangement uses TRBV7-2 and TRBJ1-4; D unresolved. The CDR3 consists of 12 residues. Trimming removed 3 bases at V and 6 bases at J, with 5 bases between. Per germline, CDR1 SGHTA and CDR2 FQGNSA. The CDR3 reads CASSFYDEKLFF. The CDR3 nucleotides are TGTGCCAGCAGCTTCTATGATGAAAAACTGTTTTTT.

In the case of this clone: Within the sample, other DNA sequences also encode this same CDR3. The CDR3 nucleotides are TGCAGCGTTGAAGGGGTGGACTCCCTGAATGGCTACACCTTC. This encodes CSVEGVDSLNGYTF. The J gene is TRBJ1-2, the V gene TRBV29-1; the D is unclear. This CDR3 comprises 14 residues. Trimming cost V 1 base and J 6 bases, with 15 bases left between them. CDR1 SQVTM and CDR2 ANQGSEA come from the germline V gene.

The sample holds one count of this clone. This chain connects TRBV6-5 to TRBJ1-2; no reliable D call. In germline, CDR1 is MNHEY, CDR2 SVGAGI. CDR3 length: 12 residues. V was trimmed by 6 bases and J by 3 bases, leaving 8 bases between them. CDR3 region: CASRRGDYGYTF. The CDR3 region has the DNA TGTGCCAGCAGGAGAGGAGACTATGGCTACACCTTC.

The rearrangement joins TRBV30 to TRBJ1-6; D is unresolved. CDR3 length: 13 residues. Germline CDR1 and CDR2: GTSNPN and SVGIG (reference sequence). With 0 bases removed from V and 10 bases from J, the gap between germline ends came to 10 bases. The CDR3 spells CAWSVQVRSPLHF. DNA for the CDR3: TGTGCCTGGAGTGTCCAGGTACGATCACCCCTCCACTTT.

The CDR3 is CASSDSVPGPTDTQYF. CDR3 nucleotide sequence: TGTGCCAGCAGCGACAGCGTCCCAGGGCCCACAGATACGCAGTATTTT. The chain couples TRBV7-6 to TRBJ2-3, with D perhaps matching TRBD1 (5 bases). Trimming removed 5 bases at V and 2 bases at J, with 17 bases between. This CDR3 has 16 residues. Germline CDR1 and CDR2: SGHVS and FNYEAQ.

The rearrangement links TRBV19 to TRBJ2-3; 11 bases map to TRBD2. In germline, CDR1 is LNHDA, CDR2 SQIVND (reference sequence). The CDR3 has 17 amino acids. Trimming at V came to 0 bases and at J to 0 bases, leaving 2 bases not matched to a gene. As DNA, the CDR3 is TGTGCCAGTAGTATAGAGACTAGCGGGACTAGCACAGATACGCAGTATTTT. Translation gives CASSIETSGTSTDTQYF.

This chain joins TRBV5-5 and TRBJ2-5, with 8 positions matching TRBD2. The CDR3 runs to 15 residues. The junction had 5 bases not matched to a gene; V was cut back by 0 bases and J by 4 bases. Germline values: CDR1 SGHKS, CDR2 YYEKEE (reference sequence). DNA of the CDR3: TGTGCCAGCAGCTTGGCGGGAGCGGGGGTAGAGACCCAGTACTTC. Translation: CASSLAGAGVETQYF.

The chain couples TRBV7-9 to TRBJ2-1; D is perhaps TRBD2 (5 bases). V shed 9 bases and J shed 11 bases, with 23 bases lying between them. The CDR3 extends over 14 amino acids. Per germline, CDR1 SEHNR and CDR2 FQNEAQ (reference sequence). CDR3 bases: TGTGCCAGTAGCGACACCCACGCGACCTTGCAGCAGTTCTTC. Translated: CASSDTHATLQQFF. The whole variable domain, remainder taken from reference TRBV7-9 and TRBJ2-1, is DTGVSQNPRHKITKRGQNVTFRCDPISEHNRLYWYRQTLGQGPEFLTYFQNEAQLEKSRLLSDRFSAERPKGSFSTLEIQRTEQGDSAMYLCASSDTHATLQQFFGPGTRLTVL.

The gene calls are TRBV7-9 and TRBJ1-4, with D possibly being TRBD1 (5 bases). CDR3 length: 13 residues. Germline assignment: CDR1 SEHNR and CDR2 FQNEAQ (reference sequence). V was trimmed by 5 bases and J by 4 bases, leaving 8 bases between them. CDR3 amino acids: CASSRGDNEKLFF. The DNA for the CDR3 is TGTGCCAGCAGCCGGGGGGATAATGAAAAACTGTTTTTT. Full variable domain (remainder filled in from reference TRBV7-9 and TRBJ1-4): DTGVSQNPRHKITKRGQNVTFRCDPISEHNRLYWYRQTLGQGPEFLTYFQNEAQLEKSRLLSDRFSAERPKGSFSTLEIQRTEQGDSAMYLCASSRGDNEKLFFGSGTQLSVL.

The chain employs TRBV30 and TRBJ1-5; D not resolved. CDR1 and CDR2 from the germline V gene are GTSNPN and SVGIG (reference sequence). The CDR3 consists of 13 residues. V lost 0 bases and J lost 5, with 8 bases in between. The CDR3 DNA sequence: TGTGCCTGGAGTGTGGCAGGCGATCAGCCCCAGCATTTT. Encoded protein: CAWSVAGDQPQHF. The full variable domain, with the rest looked up from reference TRBV30 and TRBJ1-5, is SQTIHQWPATLVQPVGSPLSLECTVEGTSNPNLYWYRQAAGRGLQLLFYSVGIGQISSEVPQNLSASRPQDRQFILSSKKLLLSDSGFYLCAWSVAGDQPQHFGDGTRLSIL.

The V gene is TRBV29-1, the J gene TRBJ2-5; D is ambiguous. CDR3 length equals 14 residues. Germline V gives CDR1 SQVTM, CDR2 ANQGSEA. The V end was cut by 5 bases, the J end by 5 bases, with 18 bases between. DNA for the CDR3: TGCAGCGTTTACTCGGTTCTGAGTACGGAGACCCAGTACTTC. Residues: CSVYSVLSTETQYF.

The V call is TRBV18, the J call TRBJ2-1, with D perhaps TRBD1 (5 bases). The germline CDR1 and CDR2 sequences are KGHSH and LQKENI. CDR3 length equals 12 residues. Trimming cost V 6 bases and J 7 bases, with 10 bases left between them. CDR3 loop: CASSLDRNEQFF. CDR3 nucleotide sequence: TGTGCCAGCTCTCTCGACAGAAATGAGCAGTTCTTC.

V and J are TRBV7-2 and TRBJ1-2, with D hard to call. CDR3 size: 15 residues. Trimming left V 2 bases short and J 4 bases short, with 14 bases between. The germline V gene has CDR1 SGHTA and CDR2 FQGNSA. The CDR3 is CASSLFLGGSYGYTF. The CDR3 DNA sequence: TGTGCCAGCAGCTTATTTCTAGGCGGGAGCTATGGCTACACCTTC.